This TCR beta chain was captured by sequencing in a study of T cells after yellow fever vaccination. TCRdb reanalysed the 5' RACE reads using MiXCR and keeps one entry per CDR3 protein. The sample comprises under 300,000 distinct CDR3 sequences, 13% of which are singletons, and 0.4% to 0.55% rests with the top ten. The germline gives CDR1 DFQATT, CDR2 SNEGSKA (reference sequence). There are 19 residues in the CDR3. The chain joins TRBV20-1 to TRBJ2-1; the D gene is possibly TRBD1 (6 bases). The sample was CD4+ T cells sorted from PBMCs, taken 45 days after the yellow fever booster vaccination. This sequence originates from a man under 40 who received the YFV17D yellow fever vaccine. The CDR3 reads CRAHRQGRVASSLDDLQFF. The CDR3 bases are TGCAGGGCCCACCGTCAGGGGCGAGTAGCGAGCTCTCTCGATGATTTGCAGTTCTTC.